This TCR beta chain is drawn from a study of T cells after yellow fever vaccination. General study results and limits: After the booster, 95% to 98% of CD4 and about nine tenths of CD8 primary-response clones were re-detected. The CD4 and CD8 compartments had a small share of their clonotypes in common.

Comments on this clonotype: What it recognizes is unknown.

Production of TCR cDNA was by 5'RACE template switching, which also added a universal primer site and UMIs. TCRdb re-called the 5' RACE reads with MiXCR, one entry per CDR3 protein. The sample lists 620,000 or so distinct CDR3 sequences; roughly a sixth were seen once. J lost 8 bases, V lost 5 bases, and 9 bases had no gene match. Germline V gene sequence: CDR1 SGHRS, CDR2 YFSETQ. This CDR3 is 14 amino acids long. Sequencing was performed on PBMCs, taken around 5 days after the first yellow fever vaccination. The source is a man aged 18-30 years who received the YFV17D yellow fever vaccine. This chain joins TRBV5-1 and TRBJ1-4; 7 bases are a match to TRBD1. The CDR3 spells CASRLTGVREKLFF. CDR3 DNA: TGCGCCAGCAGATTAACAGGGGTGAGAGAAAAACTGTTTTTT.